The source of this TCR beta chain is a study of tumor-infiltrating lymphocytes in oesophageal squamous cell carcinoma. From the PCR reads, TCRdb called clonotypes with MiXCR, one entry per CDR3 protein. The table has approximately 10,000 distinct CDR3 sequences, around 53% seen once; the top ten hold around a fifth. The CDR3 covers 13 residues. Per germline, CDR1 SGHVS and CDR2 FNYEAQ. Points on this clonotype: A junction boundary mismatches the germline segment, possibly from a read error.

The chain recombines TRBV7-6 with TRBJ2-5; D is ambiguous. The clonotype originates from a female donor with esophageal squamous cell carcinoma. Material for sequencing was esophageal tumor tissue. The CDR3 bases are TGTGCTAGCAGCCCTGGCTTTGGGGAGACCCAGTACTTC. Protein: CASSPGFGETQYF.